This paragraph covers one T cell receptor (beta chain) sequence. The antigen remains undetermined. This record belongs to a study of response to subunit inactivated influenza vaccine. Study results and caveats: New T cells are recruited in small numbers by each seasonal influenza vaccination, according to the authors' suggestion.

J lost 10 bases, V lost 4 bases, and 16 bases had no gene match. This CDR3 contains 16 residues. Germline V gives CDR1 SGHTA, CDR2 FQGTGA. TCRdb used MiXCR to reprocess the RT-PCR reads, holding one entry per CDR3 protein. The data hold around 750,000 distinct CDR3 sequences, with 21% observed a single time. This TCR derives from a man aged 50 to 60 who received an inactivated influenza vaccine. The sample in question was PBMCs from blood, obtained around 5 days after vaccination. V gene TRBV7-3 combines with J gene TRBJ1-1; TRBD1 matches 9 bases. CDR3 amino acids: CASSSGGYGTGQRAFF. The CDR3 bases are TGTGCCAGCAGCTCGGGGGGTTACGGGACAGGGCAACGAGCTTTCTTT.